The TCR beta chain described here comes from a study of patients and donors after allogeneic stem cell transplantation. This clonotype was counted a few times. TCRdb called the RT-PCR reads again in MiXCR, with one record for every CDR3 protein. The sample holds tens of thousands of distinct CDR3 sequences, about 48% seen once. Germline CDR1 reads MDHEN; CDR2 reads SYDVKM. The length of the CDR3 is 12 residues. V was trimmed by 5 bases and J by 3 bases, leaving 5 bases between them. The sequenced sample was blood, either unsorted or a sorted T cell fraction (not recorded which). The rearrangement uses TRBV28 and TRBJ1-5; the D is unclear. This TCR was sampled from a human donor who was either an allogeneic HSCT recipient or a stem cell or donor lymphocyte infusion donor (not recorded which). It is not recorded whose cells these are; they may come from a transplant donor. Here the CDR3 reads CASSRYNQPQHF. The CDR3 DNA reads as TGTGCCAGCAGTCGATACAATCAGCCCCAGCATTTT. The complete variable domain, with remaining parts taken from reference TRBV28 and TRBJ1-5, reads DVKVTQSSRYLVKRTGEKVFLECVQDMDHENMFWYRQDPGLGLRLIYFSYDVKMKEKGDIPEGYSVSREKKERFSLILESASTNQTSMYLCASSRYNQPQHFGDGTRLSIL.